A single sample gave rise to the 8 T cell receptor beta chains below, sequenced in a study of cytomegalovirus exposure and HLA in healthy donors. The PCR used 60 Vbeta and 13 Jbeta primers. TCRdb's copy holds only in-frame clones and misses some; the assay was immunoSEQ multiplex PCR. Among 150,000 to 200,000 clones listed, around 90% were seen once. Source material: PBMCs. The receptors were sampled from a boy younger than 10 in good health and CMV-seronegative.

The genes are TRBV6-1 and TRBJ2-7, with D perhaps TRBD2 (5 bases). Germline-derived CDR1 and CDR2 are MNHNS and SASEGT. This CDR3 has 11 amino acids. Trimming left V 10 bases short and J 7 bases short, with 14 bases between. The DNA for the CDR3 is TGTGCCACCGATCGGACGGGAGAGCAGTACTTC. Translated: CATDRTGEQYF.

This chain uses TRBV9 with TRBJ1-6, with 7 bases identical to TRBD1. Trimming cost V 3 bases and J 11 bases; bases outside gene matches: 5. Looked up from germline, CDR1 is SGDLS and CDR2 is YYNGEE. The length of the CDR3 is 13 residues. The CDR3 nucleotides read TGTGCCAGCAGCGGGGACAGAGCGACACCCCTCCACTTT. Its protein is CASSGDRATPLHF. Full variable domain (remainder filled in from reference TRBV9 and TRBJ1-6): DSGVTQTPKHLITATGQRVTLRCSPRSGDLSVYWYQQSLDQGLQFLIQYYNGEERAKGNILERFSAQQFPDLHSELNLSSLELGDSALYFCASSGDRATPLHFGNGTRLTVT.

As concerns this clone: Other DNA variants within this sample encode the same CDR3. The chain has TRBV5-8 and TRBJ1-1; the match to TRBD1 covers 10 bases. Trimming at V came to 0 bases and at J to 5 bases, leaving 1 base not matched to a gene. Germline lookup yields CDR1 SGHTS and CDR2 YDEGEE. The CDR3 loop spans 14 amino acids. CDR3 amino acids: CASSLGQGATEAFF. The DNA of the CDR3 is TGTGCCAGCAGCTTGGGACAGGGGGCGACTGAAGCTTTCTTT.

This CDR3 is CASSGQPGLVYEQYF. CDR3 DNA: TGTGCCAGCAGTGGGCAACCGGGACTAGTCTACGAGCAGTACTTC. The rearrangement links TRBV6-1 to TRBJ2-7; 8 nucleotides agree with TRBD2. V was pared by 4 bases and J by 3 bases, with 8 bases of the junction left unmatched. This CDR3 contains 15 residues. CDR1 MNHNS and CDR2 SASEGT come from the germline V gene.

CDR3 residues: CASSLEGGETYEQYF. CDR3 DNA: TGTGCCAGCAGCTTAGAGGGGGGGGAAACCTACGAGCAGTACTTC. This chain links TRBV11-2 with TRBJ2-7; 7 bases match TRBD2. The CDR3 contains 15 residues. CDR1 SGHAT and CDR2 FQNNGV come from the germline V gene. V shed 0 bases, J shed 2 bases, and the junction held 4 bases outside the gene matches.

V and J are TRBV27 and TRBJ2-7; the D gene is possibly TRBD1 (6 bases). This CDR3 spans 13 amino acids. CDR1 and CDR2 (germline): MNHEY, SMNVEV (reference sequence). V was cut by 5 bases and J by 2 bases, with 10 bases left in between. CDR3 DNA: TGTGCCAGCAGTCAGGACAGAACCTACGAGCAGTACTTC. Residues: CASSQDRTYEQYF.

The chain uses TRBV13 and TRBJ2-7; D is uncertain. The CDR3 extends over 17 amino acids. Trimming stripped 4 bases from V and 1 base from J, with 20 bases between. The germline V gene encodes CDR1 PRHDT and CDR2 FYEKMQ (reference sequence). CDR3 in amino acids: CASSSRQATLRSYEQYF. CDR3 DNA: TGTGCCAGCAGCTCTCGGCAGGCCACGCTCAGATCCTACGAGCAGTACTTC.

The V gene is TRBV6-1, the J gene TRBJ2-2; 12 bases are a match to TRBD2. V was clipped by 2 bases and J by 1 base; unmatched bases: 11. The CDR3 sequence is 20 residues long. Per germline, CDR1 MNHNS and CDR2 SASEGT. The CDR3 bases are TGTGCCAGCAGTGAATCTGCCCTAGCGGGGGGGCCGAGGAACACCGGGGAGCTGTTTTTT. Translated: CASSESALAGGPRNTGELFF.